The clone carrying this T cell receptor (beta chain) has more than one count but fewer than ten. Antigen unknown. TCRdb independently ran MiXCR on the RT-PCR reads; one entry per CDR3 protein. The sample lists 800,000 or so distinct CDR3 sequences, 21% seen once, with about 10% in the top ten. This sample is drawn from a study of response to subunit inactivated influenza vaccine. Study observations and caveats: T cells newly recruited by each seasonal influenza vaccination are few, the authors suggested.

This TCR derives from a man aged 50 to 59 who received an inactivated influenza vaccine. The sequences come from PBMCs from blood, collected about 5 days after vaccination.

The CDR3 DNA sequence: TGTGCCAGCAGCTTAGGGACAGGGGGTTTCAACGAGCAGTACTTC. Its protein is CASSLGTGGFNEQYF. The chain uses TRBV7-8 and TRBJ2-7, with 10 bases fitting TRBD1. Germline CDR1 is SGHVS and CDR2 is FQNEAQ. The junction had 5 bases not matched to a gene; V was cut back by 1 base and J by 5 bases. CDR3 length: 15 amino acids.